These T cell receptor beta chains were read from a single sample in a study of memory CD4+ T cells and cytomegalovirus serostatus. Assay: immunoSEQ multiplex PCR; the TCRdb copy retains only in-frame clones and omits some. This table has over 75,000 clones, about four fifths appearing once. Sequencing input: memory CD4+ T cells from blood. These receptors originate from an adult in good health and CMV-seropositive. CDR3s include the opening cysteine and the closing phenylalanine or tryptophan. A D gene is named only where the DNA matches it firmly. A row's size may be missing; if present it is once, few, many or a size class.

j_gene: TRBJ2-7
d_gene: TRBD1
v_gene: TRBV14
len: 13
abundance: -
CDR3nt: TGTGCCAGCAGCCAGGGACAGGGACTCGAGCAGTACTTC
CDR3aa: CASSQGQGLEQYF

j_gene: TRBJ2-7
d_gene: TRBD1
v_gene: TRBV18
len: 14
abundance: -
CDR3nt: TGTGCCAGCTCAGAGGGGGCCAGCTCCTACGAGCAGTACTTC
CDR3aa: CASSEGASSYEQYF

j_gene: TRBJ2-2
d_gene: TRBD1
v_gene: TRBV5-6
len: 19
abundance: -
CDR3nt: TGTGCCAGCAGCTCGCCCTGGGCATCCGGGACAGGGACGGGCGGGGAGCTGTTTTTT
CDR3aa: CASSSPWASGTGTGGELFF

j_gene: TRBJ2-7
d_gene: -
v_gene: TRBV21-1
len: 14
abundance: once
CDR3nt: TGTGCCAGCAGGGCTAGCGTTTACTCCTACGAGCAGTACTTC
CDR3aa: CASRASVYSYEQYF

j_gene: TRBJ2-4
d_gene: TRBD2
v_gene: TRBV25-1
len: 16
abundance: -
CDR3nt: TGTGCCAGCAGTGAATATTCGGGGAGGGAAGGAAACATTCAGTACTTC
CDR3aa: CASSEYSGREGNIQYF

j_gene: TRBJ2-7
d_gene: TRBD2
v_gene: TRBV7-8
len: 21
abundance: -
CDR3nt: TGTGCCAGCAACCGAAACTTGGGGGCCCCGAGGACTAGCGGGGTCTCCTACGAGCAGTACTTC
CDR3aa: CASNRNLGAPRTSGVSYEQYF

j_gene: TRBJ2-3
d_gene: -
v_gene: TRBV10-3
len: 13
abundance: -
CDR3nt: TGTGCCATCAGTGAGCGGGAGTCAGATACGCAGTATTTT
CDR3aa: CAISERESDTQYF

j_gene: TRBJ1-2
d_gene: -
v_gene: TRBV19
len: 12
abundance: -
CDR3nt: TGTGCCAGTAGTAGGTTGGGCTACGGCTACACCTTC
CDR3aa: CASSRLGYGYTF

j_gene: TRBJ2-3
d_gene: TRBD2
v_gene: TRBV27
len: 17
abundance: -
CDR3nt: TGTGCCAGCAGTTTAATGAGCGGGGGGAGATTCACAGATACGCAGTATTTT
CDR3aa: CASSLMSGGRFTDTQYF

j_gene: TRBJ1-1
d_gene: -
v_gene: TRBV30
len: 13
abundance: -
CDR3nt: TGTGCCTGGAGGAGGGGAATGAACACTGAAGCTTTCTTT
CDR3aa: CAWRRGMNTEAFF

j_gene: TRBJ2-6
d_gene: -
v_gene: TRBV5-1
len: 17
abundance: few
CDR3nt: TGCGCCAGCAGCTTTGGACTACAGGGGACTGGGGCCAACGTCCTGACTTTC
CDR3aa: CASSFGLQGTGANVLTF

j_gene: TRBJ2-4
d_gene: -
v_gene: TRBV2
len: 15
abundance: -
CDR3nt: TGTGCCAGCAGCCCCGCCAGCAGGCCCAAAAACATTCAGTACTTC
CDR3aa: CASSPASRPKNIQYF

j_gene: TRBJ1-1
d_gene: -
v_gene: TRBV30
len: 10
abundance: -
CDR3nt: TGTGCCTGGAGTGAAAGGAGAGCTTTCTTT
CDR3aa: CAWSERRAFF

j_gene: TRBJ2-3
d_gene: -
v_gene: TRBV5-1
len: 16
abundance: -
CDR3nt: TGCGCCAGCAGCTTGGCCGCGTGGGAGTTCACAGATACGCAGTATTTT
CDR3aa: CASSLAAWEFTDTQYF

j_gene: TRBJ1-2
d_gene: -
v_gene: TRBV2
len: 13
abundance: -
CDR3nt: TGTGCCAGCAGACCACAGGGTCTCGATGGCTACACCTTC
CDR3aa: CASRPQGLDGYTF

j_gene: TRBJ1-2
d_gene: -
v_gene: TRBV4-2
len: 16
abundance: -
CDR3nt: TGTGCCAGCAGCCAAGGGTCCGGGGTTACTAACTATGGCTACACCTTC
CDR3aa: CASSQGSGVTNYGYTF

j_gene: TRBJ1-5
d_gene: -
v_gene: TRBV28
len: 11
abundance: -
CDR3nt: TGTGCCAGCAGTTGGGGGGGGCCCCAGCATTTT
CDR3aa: CASSWGGPQHF

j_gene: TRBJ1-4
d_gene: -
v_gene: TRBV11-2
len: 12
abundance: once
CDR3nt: TGTGCCAGCAGCTTCAGGGAACTGGGGCTGTTTTTT
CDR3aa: CASSFRELGLFF

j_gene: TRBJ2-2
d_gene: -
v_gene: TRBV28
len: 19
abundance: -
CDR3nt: TGTGCCAGCAGTTTCATGACAGGACGAGAAAAAACGAACACCGGGGAGCTGTTTTTT
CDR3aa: CASSFMTGREKTNTGELFF

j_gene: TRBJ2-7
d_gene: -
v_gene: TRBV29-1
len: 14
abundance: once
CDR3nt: TGCAGCGTTAAGAAGGGGGTACATGCCTACGAGCAGTACTTC
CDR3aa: CSVKKGVHAYEQYF

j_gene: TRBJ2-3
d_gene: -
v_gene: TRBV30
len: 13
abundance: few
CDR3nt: TGTGCCTGGAGTGTACGGGGACTGGATACGCAGTATTTT
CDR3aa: CAWSVRGLDTQYF

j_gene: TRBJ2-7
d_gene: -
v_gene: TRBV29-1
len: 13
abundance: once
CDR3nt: TGCAGCGTCCGGGACGAAGCAGGGTACGAGCAGTACTTC
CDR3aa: CSVRDEAGYEQYF

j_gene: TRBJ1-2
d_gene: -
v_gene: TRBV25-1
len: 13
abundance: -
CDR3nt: TGTGCCAGCGTTACAGGTGACCCCTATGGCTACACCTTC
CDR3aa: CASVTGDPYGYTF

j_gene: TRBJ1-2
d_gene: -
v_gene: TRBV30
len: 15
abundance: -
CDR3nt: TGTGCCTGGAGGGCTCTTGGCCCCGAAATCTATGGCTACACCTTC
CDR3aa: CAWRALGPEIYGYTF

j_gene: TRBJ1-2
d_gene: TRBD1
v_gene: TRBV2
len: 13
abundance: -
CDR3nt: TGTGCCAAGGGACAGGGCGGCGGCTATGGCTACACCTTC
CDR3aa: CAKGQGGGYGYTF

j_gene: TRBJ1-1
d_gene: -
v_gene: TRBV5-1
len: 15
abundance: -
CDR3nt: TGCGCCAGCAGCTTGGGAGAGGGGTGGTCGACTGAAGCTTTCTTT
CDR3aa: CASSLGEGWSTEAFF

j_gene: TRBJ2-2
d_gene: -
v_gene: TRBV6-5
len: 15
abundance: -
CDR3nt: TGTGCCACCAACCTAAGGGACGGAAACACCGGGGAGCTGTTTTTT
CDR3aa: CATNLRDGNTGELFF

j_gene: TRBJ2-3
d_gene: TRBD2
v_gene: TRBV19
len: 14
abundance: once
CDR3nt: TGTGCCAGTAGTATTACTAGCGGGATAGATACGCAGTATTTT
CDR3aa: CASSITSGIDTQYF

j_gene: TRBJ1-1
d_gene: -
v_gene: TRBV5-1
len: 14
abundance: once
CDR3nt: TGCGCCAGCTCCAGGGACATAAAGAACACTGAAGCTTTCTTT
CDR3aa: CASSRDIKNTEAFF

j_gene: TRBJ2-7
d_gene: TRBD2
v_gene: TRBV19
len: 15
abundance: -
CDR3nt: TGTGCCAGTACCCCCTCGACTAGCGGGAGCGACGAGCAGTACTTC
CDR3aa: CASTPSTSGSDEQYF

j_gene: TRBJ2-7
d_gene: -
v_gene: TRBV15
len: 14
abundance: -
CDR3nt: TGTGCCACCAGCCCACCCCGGCCGGGTTCCGAGCAGTACTTC
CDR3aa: CATSPPRPGSEQYF

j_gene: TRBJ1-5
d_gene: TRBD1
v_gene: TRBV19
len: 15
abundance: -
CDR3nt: TGTGCCAGTAGTAACATAGGGACAGGGAGCCAGCCCCAGCATTTT
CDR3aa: CASSNIGTGSQPQHF

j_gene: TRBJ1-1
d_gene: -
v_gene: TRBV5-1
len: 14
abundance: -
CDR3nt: TGCGCCAGCAGCTTGGGGCAGCAGAACACTGAAGCTTTCTTT
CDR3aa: CASSLGQQNTEAFF

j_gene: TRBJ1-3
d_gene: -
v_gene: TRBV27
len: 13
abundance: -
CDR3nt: TGTGCCAGCCGCGGCAACTCTGGAAACACCATATATTTT
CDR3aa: CASRGNSGNTIYF

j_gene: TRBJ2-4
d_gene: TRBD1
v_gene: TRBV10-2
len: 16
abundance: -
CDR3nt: TGCGCCAGCAGTGAGTCAGCAGGGGGCACCAAAAACATTCAGTACTTC
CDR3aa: CASSESAGGTKNIQYF

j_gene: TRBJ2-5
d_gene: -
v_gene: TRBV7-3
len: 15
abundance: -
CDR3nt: TGTGCCAGCAGCCAAACGGCCGGGAGCCAAGAGACCCAGTACTTC
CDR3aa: CASSQTAGSQETQYF

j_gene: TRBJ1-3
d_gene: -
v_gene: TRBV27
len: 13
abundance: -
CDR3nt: TGTGCCAGCAGCCCGAGCTCTGGAAACACCATATATTTT
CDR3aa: CASSPSSGNTIYF

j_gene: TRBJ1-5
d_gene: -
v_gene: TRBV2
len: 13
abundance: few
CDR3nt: TGTGCCAGCAGTGAAGATCAGCAGGGCGCCCAGCATTTT
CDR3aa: CASSEDQQGAQHF

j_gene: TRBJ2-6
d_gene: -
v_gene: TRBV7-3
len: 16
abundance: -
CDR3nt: TGTGCCAGCAGCTTAGGGGGGCTAGGAGGGGCCAACGTCCTGACTTTC
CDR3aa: CASSLGGLGGANVLTF

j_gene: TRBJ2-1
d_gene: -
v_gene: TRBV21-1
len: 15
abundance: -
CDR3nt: TGTGCCAGCAGCAAAGAAACAGGGGGCGGCGATGAGCAGTTCTTC
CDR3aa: CASSKETGGGDEQFF

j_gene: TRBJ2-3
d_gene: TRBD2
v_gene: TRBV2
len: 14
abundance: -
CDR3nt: TGTGCCAGCAGTGGAAGCGGGAGAGCAGATACGCAGTATTTT
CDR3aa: CASSGSGRADTQYF

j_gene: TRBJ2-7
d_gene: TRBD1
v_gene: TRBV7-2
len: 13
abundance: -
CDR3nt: TGTGCCAGCAGCTTAGTGGACAGGAGGGAGCAGTACTTC
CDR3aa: CASSLVDRREQYF

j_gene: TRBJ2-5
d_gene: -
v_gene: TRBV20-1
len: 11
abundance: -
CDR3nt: TGCAGCGTCCTGGCGGGCGAGACCCAGTACTTC
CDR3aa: CSVLAGETQYF

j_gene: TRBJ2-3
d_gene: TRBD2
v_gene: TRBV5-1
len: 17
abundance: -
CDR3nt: TGCGCCAGCAGCTTGGGACTACTAGCGGACAGCACAGATACGCAGTATTTT
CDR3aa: CASSLGLLADSTDTQYF

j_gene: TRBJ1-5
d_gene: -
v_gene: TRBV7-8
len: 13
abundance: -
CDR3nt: TGTGCCAGCAGCTTAGCGTTAGTTCAGCCCCAGCATTTT
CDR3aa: CASSLALVQPQHF

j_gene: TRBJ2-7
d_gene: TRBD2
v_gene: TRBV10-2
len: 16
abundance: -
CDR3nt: TGCGCCAGCAGTGAGTCGGGACTAGCGGGAGGTTACGAGCAGTACTTC
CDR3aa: CASSESGLAGGYEQYF

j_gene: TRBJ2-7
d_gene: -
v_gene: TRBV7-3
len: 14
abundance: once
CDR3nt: TGTGCCAGCAGCTTATCTTTTCCCCCCTACGAGCAGTACTTC
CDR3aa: CASSLSFPPYEQYF

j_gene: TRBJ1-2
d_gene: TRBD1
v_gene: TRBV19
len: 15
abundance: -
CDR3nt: TGTGCCAGTAGTCTCCGGGACAGAACTAACTATGGCTACACCTTC
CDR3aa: CASSLRDRTNYGYTF

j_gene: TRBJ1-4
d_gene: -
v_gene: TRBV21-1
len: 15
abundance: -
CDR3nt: TGTGCCAGCAGCAAAGTAACAGGAGGTAATGAAAAACTGTTTTTT
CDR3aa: CASSKVTGGNEKLFF

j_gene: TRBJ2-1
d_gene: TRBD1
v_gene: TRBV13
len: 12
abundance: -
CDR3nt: TGTGCCAGCAGTCTAGTACAGGGGGAGGAGTTCTTC
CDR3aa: CASSLVQGEEFF

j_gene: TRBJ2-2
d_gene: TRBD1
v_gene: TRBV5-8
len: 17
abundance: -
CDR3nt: TGTGCCAGCAGCGCCCTAACCGGGACAGGGAGCACCGGGGAGCTGTTTTTT
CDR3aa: CASSALTGTGSTGELFF

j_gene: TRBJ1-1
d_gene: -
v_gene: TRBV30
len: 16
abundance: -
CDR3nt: TGTGCCTGGAGTAGGGCGGGGCCGTCGCCGAACACTGAAGCTTTCTTT
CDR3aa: CAWSRAGPSPNTEAFF

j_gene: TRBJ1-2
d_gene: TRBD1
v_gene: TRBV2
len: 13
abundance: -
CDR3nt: TGTGCCAGCAGTTCCGGGACAGGGGTTGGCTACACCTTC
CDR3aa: CASSSGTGVGYTF

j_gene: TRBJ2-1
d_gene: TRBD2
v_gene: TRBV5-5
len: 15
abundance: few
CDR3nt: TGTGCCAGCTCCTCAACGGGAGGGCCCATTTATGAGCAGTTCTTC
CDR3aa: CASSSTGGPIYEQFF

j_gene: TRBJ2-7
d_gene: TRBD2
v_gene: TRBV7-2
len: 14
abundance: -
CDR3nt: TGTGCCAGCAGCTTATTTAGCGGGCCCTACGAGCAGTACTTC
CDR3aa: CASSLFSGPYEQYF

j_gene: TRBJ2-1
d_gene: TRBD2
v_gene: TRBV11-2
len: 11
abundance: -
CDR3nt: TGTGCCAGCAGCCCTAGCGGTGAGCAGTTCTTC
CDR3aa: CASSPSGEQFF

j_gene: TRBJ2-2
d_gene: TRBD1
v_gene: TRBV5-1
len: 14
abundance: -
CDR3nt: TGCGCCAGCAGCTCAATCAGGGGGCCCGGGGAGCTGTTTTTT
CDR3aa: CASSSIRGPGELFF

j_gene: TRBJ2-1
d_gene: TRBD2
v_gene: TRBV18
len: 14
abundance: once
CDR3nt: TGTGCCAGCTCACCCGCGGGGGGGGCGGTTGAGCAGTTCTTC
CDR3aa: CASSPAGGAVEQFF

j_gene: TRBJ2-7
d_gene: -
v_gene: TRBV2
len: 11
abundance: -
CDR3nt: TGTGCCAGCATGGGCCTGGGAGAGCAGTACTTC
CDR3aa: CASMGLGEQYF